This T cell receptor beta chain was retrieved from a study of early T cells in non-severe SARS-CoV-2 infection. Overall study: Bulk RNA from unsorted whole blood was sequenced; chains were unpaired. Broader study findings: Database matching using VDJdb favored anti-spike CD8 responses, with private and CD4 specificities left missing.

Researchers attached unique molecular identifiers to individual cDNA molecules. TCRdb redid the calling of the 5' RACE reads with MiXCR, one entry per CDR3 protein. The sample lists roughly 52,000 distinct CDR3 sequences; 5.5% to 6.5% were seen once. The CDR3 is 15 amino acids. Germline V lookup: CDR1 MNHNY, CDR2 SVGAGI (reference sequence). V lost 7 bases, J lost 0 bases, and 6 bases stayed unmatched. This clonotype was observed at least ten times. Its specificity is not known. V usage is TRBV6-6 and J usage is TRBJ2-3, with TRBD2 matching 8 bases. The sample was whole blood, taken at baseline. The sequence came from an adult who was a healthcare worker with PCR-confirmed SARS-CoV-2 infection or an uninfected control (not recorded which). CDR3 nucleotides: TGTGCCAGCACCGACCGGGGGGGGAGCACAGATACGCAGTATTTT. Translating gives CASTDRGGSTDTQYF.